The source of this T cell receptor (beta chain) is a study of T-cell memory formation after mild COVID-19. Study in general: TCR clusters mostly belonged to single donors.

Study-wide findings and caveats: Later expanders leaned toward CD4+, whereas clones contracting from day 15 to 85 were balanced CD4/CD8.

Via MiXCR, TCRdb re-called the 5' RACE reads, giving one row per CDR3 protein. The repertoire holds around 470,000 distinct CDR3 sequences, with 15% to 25% as singletons. Of note for this clonotype: Its target is unknown.

Sequenced input: PBMCs or a T cell subset sorted from them (not recorded which). This sequence originates from an adult woman who had mild COVID-19 (a few samples of this study predate the infection). Cell type and time point are not known.

The CDR3, as DNA: TGTGCCAGCTCACCGCGGGACAGGGCTGGACAGCCCCAGCATTTT. Residues: CASSPRDRAGQPQHF. J is TRBJ1-5 and V is TRBV18, with 9 nucleotides matching TRBD1. CDR1 and CDR2 from the germline V gene are KGHSH and LQKENI. V trimming: 3 bases; J trimming: 7 bases; junction bases outside the gene matches: 7. This CDR3 has 15 residues.